The next 27 T cell receptor beta chains were all read from a single sample in a study of CD8 T cells in Susac syndrome. The RNA, roughly 0.45 to 1 ug, was put through reverse transcription using random hexamers. In TCRdb, the immunoSEQ multiplex PCR reads were re-called with MiXCR into one record per CDR3 protein. The sample lists 400,000 to 550,000 distinct CDR3 sequences, approximately 89% occurring once. The sample taken for sequencing was CD8+ T cells from PBMCs. All receptors come from a human donor with multiple sclerosis.

This rearrangement joins TRBV28 to TRBJ1-1, with D hard to call. The CDR3 is 18 amino acids. V was clipped by 3 bases and J by 2 bases, with 22 bases between them. CDR1 MDHEN and CDR2 SYDVKM come from the germline V gene. CDR3 nucleotides: TGTGCCAGCAGTTTTTTCTGGCCTCCACCCCCAGCAAACACTGAAGCTTTCTTT. It translates to CASSFFWPPPPANTEAFF.

The J gene is TRBJ2-7, the V gene TRBV7-2; 7 bases fit TRBD2. The CDR3 contains 14 residues. Germline CDR1 SGHTA, CDR2 FQGNSA. V lost 8 bases, J lost 0 bases, and 7 bases stayed unmatched. The CDR3 nucleotides are TGTGCCAGCGGGGGGGACGGAAGCTCCTACGAGCAGTACTTC. Amino acids: CASGGDGSSYEQYF.

The chain uses TRBV6-5 and TRBJ2-7; unclear D gene. From germline, CDR1 is MNHEY and CDR2 SVGAGI. The CDR3 runs 15 residues. V lost 0 bases to trimming and J lost 5 bases, with 14 bases between them. The CDR3 region is CASSYSDVVADEQYF. The CDR3 coding sequence is TGTGCCAGCAGTTACTCGGATGTCGTTGCTGACGAGCAGTACTTC.

The chain links TRBV5-1 to TRBJ2-3, with TRBD1 matching over 8 bases. Trimming removed 4 bases from V and 12 bases from J; junction bases left unmatched: 4. The CDR3 loop spans 11 amino acids. From germline, CDR1 is SGHRS and CDR2 YFSETQ. The CDR3 loop is CASSVGQGQYF. CDR3 DNA: TGCGCCAGCAGCGTCGGACAGGGACAGTATTTT. The variable domain in full, with the rest retrieved from reference TRBV5-1 and TRBJ2-3, is KAGVTQTPRYLIKTRGQQVTLSCSPISGHRSVSWYQQTPGQGLQFLFEYFSETQRNKGNFPGRFSGRQFSNSRSEMNVSTLELGDSALYLCASSVGQGQYFGPGTRLTVL.

The chain uses TRBV9 and TRBJ2-1; D unresolved. The germline V gene encodes CDR1 SGDLS and CDR2 YYNGEE. V lost 2 bases to trimming and J lost 9 bases, with 9 bases between them. The CDR3 spans 12 residues. The CDR3, as DNA: TGTGCCAGCAGCGTCCCTGTGAGTGAGCAGTTCTTC. This gives the protein CASSVPVSEQFF.

The chain employs TRBV30 and TRBJ2-3; TRBD1 matches 9 bases. The CDR3 is 15 residues long. The germline V gene encodes CDR1 GTSNPN and CDR2 SVGIG (reference sequence). With V trimmed by 3 bases and J by 1 base, 5 bases remained unmatched. The CDR3 DNA reads TGTGCCTGGAGCCCCACAGGGGGCGGCACAGATACGCAGTATTTT. Its translation is CAWSPTGGGTDTQYF.

The gene calls are TRBV7-6 and TRBJ2-7; D unclear. CDR3 length: 11 amino acids. CDR1 is SGHVS, CDR2 FNYEAQ, per germline. Trimming removed 5 bases from V and 6 bases from J, with 8 bases in between. The CDR3 region is CASSLNTEQYF. CDR3 coding DNA: TGTGCCAGCAGCCTAAACACCGAGCAGTACTTC.

V gene TRBV12-3 or TRBV12-4 combines with J gene TRBJ2-2; 10 nucleotides align to TRBD1. The CDR3 has 17 amino acids. J gave up 5 bases and V 6 bases, and 12 bases lay outside the gene matches. In nucleotides, the CDR3 is TGTGCCAGCAGCTATTGGACAGGGGGTACTTTGACCGGGGAGCTGTTTTTT. Encoded protein: CASSYWTGGTLTGELFF.

V usage is TRBV5-1 and J usage is TRBJ2-7; TRBD1 aligns across 7 bases. The germline gives CDR1 SGHRS, CDR2 YFSETQ. V trimming: 5 bases; J trimming: 0 bases; junction bases outside the gene matches: 5. CDR3 length: 14 amino acids. The CDR3 DNA reads TGCGCCAGCAGTGGGGACAGATCCTCCTACGAGCAGTACTTC. Its protein is CASSGDRSSYEQYF.

The chain carries TRBV5-1 and TRBJ2-3; TRBD1 matches at 8 bases. The ends lost 4 bases at V and 4 bases at J; junction bases unmatched: 8. Germline-derived CDR1 and CDR2 are SGHRS and YFSETQ. The CDR3 has 15 residues. The CDR3 loop reads CASSEDRVGPDTQYF. The DNA for the CDR3 is TGCGCCAGCAGCGAGGACAGGGTGGGCCCAGATACGCAGTATTTT.

V gene TRBV5-1 combines with J gene TRBJ2-7; 8 bases are a match to TRBD1. This CDR3 contains 14 residues. V lost 3 bases to trimming and J lost 7 bases; unmatched junction nucleotides: 9. Per germline, CDR1 SGHRS and CDR2 YFSETQ. The chain's CDR3 is CASSWMTGVNEQYF. CDR3 nucleotide sequence: TGCGCCAGCAGCTGGATGACAGGGGTGAATGAGCAGTACTTC.

The V call is TRBV2, the J call TRBJ2-5; TRBD2 matches 12 bases. This CDR3 spans 20 amino acids. Losses at the gene ends were 1 base for V and 6 bases for J; bases not matched to a gene: 18. Germline V gene data show CDR1 as SNHLY and CDR2 as FYNNEI. CDR3 sequence: CASSEEEGALAGGPGKTQYF. The CDR3 region has the DNA TGTGCCAGCAGTGAAGAGGAGGGGGCGCTAGCGGGAGGGCCAGGAAAGACCCAGTACTTC.

The genes are TRBV27 and TRBJ1-2, with D possibly TRBD1 on 5 matching bases. V lost 3 bases to trimming and J lost 4 bases, with 9 bases between them. CDR3 size: 13 residues. Germline V lookup: CDR1 MNHEY, CDR2 SMNVEV (reference sequence). The CDR3 spells CASSFGTGYGYTF. The CDR3 nucleotides read TGTGCCAGCAGTTTCGGGACGGGCTATGGCTACACCTTC.

This clonotype was seen a handful of times. V and J are TRBV30 and TRBJ2-7; D may be TRBD1 or TRBD2 (5 bases each). The CDR3 loop spans 13 amino acids. The V end was cut by 0 bases, the J end by 2 bases, with 8 bases between. Germline-derived CDR1 and CDR2 are GTSNPN and SVGIG (reference sequence). CDR3 in amino acids: CAWSVGGAYEQYF. CDR3 DNA: TGTGCCTGGAGTGTTGGGGGTGCCTACGAGCAGTACTTC.

This chain uses TRBV4-1 with TRBJ2-1, with a possible D match to TRBD2 (5 bases). V lost 3 bases and J 5 bases, leaving 11 bases between the germline ends. Germline loops: CDR1 MGHRA, CDR2 YSYEKL. The CDR3 loop spans 14 amino acids. The DNA of the CDR3 is TGCGCCAGCAGCCAGCACACTAGTAACAATGAGCAGTTCTTC. Protein product: CASSQHTSNNEQFF.

The chain couples TRBV29-1 to TRBJ2-1; 8 bases match TRBD2. Trimming at V came to 4 bases and at J to 9 bases, leaving 11 bases not matched to a gene. Looked up from germline, CDR1 is SQVTM and CDR2 is ANQGSEA. The CDR3 covers 14 residues. Here the CDR3 DNA reads TGCAGCGTTGGCGAGCGGGAGATGCTTGCTGAGCAGTTCTTC. Protein sequence: CSVGEREMLAEQFF.

This chain uses TRBV19 with TRBJ1-5, with TRBD1 as a possible D gene (6 bases). The CDR3 spans 16 residues. CDR1 and CDR2 (germline): LNHDA, SQIVND (reference sequence). Trimming removed 5 bases at V and 6 bases at J, with 20 bases between. The chain's CDR3 is CASSASGVSGRQPQHF. The DNA of the CDR3 is TGTGCCAGTAGTGCGTCAGGGGTGAGTGGGCGTCAGCCCCAGCATTTT.

The V gene is TRBV7-3, the J gene TRBJ2-1; 10 bases are a match to TRBD2. Trimming at V came to 1 base and at J to 12 bases, leaving 9 bases not matched to a gene. Germline-derived CDR1 and CDR2 are SGHTA and FQGTGA. The CDR3 is made up of 15 amino acids. CDR3 nucleotides: TGTGCCAGCAGCTTAATGGCTAGCGGGAGAGTCGGGCAGTTCTTC. Translated, it gives CASSLMASGRVGQFF.

The chain links TRBV28 to TRBJ2-7; 8 nucleotides align to TRBD2. V dropped 1 base and J dropped 3; count of bases not matched to a gene: 2. Per the germline V gene, CDR1 is MDHEN and CDR2 is SYDVKM. The CDR3 loop spans 14 amino acids. CDR3 region: CASSLSSGSYEQYF. CDR3 DNA: TGTGCCAGCAGTTTATCAAGCGGGAGCTACGAGCAGTACTTC.

The rearrangement links TRBV4-1 to TRBJ2-5; 13 bases map to TRBD2. The CDR3 is made up of 14 amino acids. The germline CDR1 and CDR2 sequences are MGHRA and YSYEKL. The ends lost 4 bases at V and 9 bases at J; junction bases unmatched: 5. The CDR3 is CASSPRTSGGPQYF. CDR3 DNA sequence: TGCGCCAGCAGCCCACGGACTAGCGGGGGTCCCCAGTACTTC.

Comment on this clonotype: A read error may be the cause here, since a much bigger clone is one base away. The chain employs TRBV5-1 and TRBJ1-2; perhaps TRBD1 as D (6 bases). The germline V and J ends were trimmed by 3 bases and 2 bases, with 14 bases remaining between them. Germline loops: CDR1 SGHRS, CDR2 YFSETQ. The CDR3 spans 15 residues. The CDR3 DNA is TGCGCCAGCAGCTGGGGGCGACCAGGGAACTATGGCTACACCTTC. Translated, it gives CASSWGRPGNYGYTF.

The chain has TRBV2 and TRBJ2-3; D is possibly TRBD2 (5 bases). The CDR3 length is 17 residues. With 4 bases removed from V and 1 base from J, the gap between germline ends came to 18 bases. Germline CDR1 is SNHLY and CDR2 is FYNNEI. The CDR3 coding sequence is TGTGCCAGCAGTGTCCCCCCGAGGACTCCAGGCACAGATACGCAGTATTTT. Translation: CASSVPPRTPGTDTQYF.

A few counts support this clonotype. The CDR3, as DNA: TGTGCCAGCAGCCTAACGACTAGGCCAAGTGACGAGCAGTACTTC. Its protein is CASSLTTRPSDEQYF. The chain carries TRBV6-5 and TRBJ2-7; weak D call: TRBD2 (6 bases). Germline CDR1 reads MNHEY; CDR2 reads SVGAGI. Trimming left V 6 bases short and J 5 bases short, with 20 bases between. This CDR3 has 15 residues.

This rearrangement joins TRBV10-2 to TRBJ2-7, with D perhaps assigned TRBD1 or TRBD2 (5 bases each). Trimming removed 4 bases at V and 7 bases at J, with 8 bases between. CDR3 length equals 11 residues. Germline V CDR1 and CDR2: WSHSY, SAAADI. The DNA of the CDR3 is TGCGCCAGCAGTGCGGGGCAGGAGCAGTACTTC. This codes for CASSAGQEQYF.

V gene TRBV30 combines with J gene TRBJ2-7, with D maybe TRBD2 (6 bases). There are 13 residues in the CDR3. Germline CDR1 reads GTSNPN; CDR2 reads SVGIG (reference sequence). Between the trimmed V and J ends, which lost 0 bases and 6 bases, there was a span of 12 bases. The CDR3 coding sequence is TGTGCCTGGAGTGTAGTCGGGAGCGGCGAGCAGTACTTC. Translated: CAWSVVGSGEQYF.

V is TRBV6-2 or TRBV6-3 and J is TRBJ2-7; 7 bases line up with TRBD2. In germline, CDR1 is MNHEY, CDR2 SVGEGT. Trimming took 0 bases from V and 5 from J; bases not matched to a gene: 1. The CDR3 extends over 13 amino acids. The CDR3 DNA sequence: TGTGCCAGCAGTTACTCGGCGGGAGACGAGCAGTACTTC. This gives the protein CASSYSAGDEQYF.

The chain employs TRBV14 and TRBJ2-3; 9 nucleotides align to TRBD2. This CDR3 is 15 amino acids long. Trimming took 6 bases from V and 6 from J; bases not matched to a gene: 10. Per the germline V gene, CDR1 is SGHDN and CDR2 is FVKESK. As DNA, the CDR3 is TGTGCCAGCAGTCCGGGACTAGCTTATTTCGATACGCAGTATTTT. Amino acids: CASSPGLAYFDTQYF.